The 23 T cell receptor beta chains presented below share a single source sample, sequenced in a study of shared clonotypes between healthy human individuals. Some clones are missing from TCRdb's copy, which holds only in-frame ones; the method was immunoSEQ multiplex PCR. Of under 1,900,000 clones listed, approximately 98.5% are singletons. Source material: naive CD4+ T cells sorted from blood. Subset indicated: CD45RA+ positively selected. The receptors come from a man aged 25-45 years in good health.

The CDR3 is CASSRARGSNTGELFF. Written as DNA, the CDR3 is TGCGCCAGCAGCCGGGCCAGGGGGTCGAACACCGGGGAGCTGTTTTTT. V usage is TRBV5-1 and J usage is TRBJ2-2, with 7 nucleotides matching TRBD1. V lost 4 bases and J lost 0; bases outside the gene matches: 6. The CDR3 has 16 residues. CDR1 and CDR2 (germline): SGHRS, YFSETQ.

This chain connects TRBV2 to TRBJ1-3; no reliable D call. V was pared by 4 bases and J by 0 bases, with 7 bases between. This CDR3 is 14 amino acids long. Germline V gene data show CDR1 as SNHLY and CDR2 as FYNNEI. CDR3 protein: CASSGTLSGNTIYF. Here the CDR3 DNA reads TGTGCCAGCAGTGGTACCCTCTCTGGAAACACCATATATTTT.

This clone was recorded only once. J is TRBJ2-3 and V is TRBV11-2; 11 bases are a match to TRBD2. The germline CDR1 and CDR2 sequences are SGHAT and FQNNGV. The V segment lost 4 bases and the J segment 5 bases; nucleotides outside the gene matches: 14. This CDR3 spans 18 amino acids. The CDR3 spells CASSSSPSLAGAGDTQYF. The DNA for the CDR3 is TGTGCCAGCAGCTCTAGTCCCTCACTAGCGGGAGCGGGAGATACGCAGTATTTT.

CDR3 region: CASSSYRQETQYF. Written as DNA, the CDR3 is TGTGCCAGCAGTTCATACAGGCAAGAGACCCAGTACTTC. J is TRBJ2-5 and V is TRBV27; the D gene is possibly TRBD1 (5 bases). Per germline, CDR1 MNHEY and CDR2 SMNVEV (reference sequence). The CDR3 covers 13 residues. Trimming stripped 4 bases from V and 2 bases from J, with 8 bases between.

This chain uses TRBV11-2 with TRBJ2-1, with 12 bases identical to TRBD2. CDR3 length equals 15 residues. The germline V gene has CDR1 SGHAT and CDR2 FQNNGV. Trimming cost V 6 bases and J 7 bases; bases outside gene matches: 7. CDR3 nucleotide sequence: TGTGCCAGCAGTAGGACTAGCGGGATAGTAAATGAGCAGTTCTTC. Translating gives CASSRTSGIVNEQFF.

This clone came up once. The rearrangement joins TRBV9 to TRBJ2-1; 7 bases agree with TRBD2. Germline CDR1 SGDLS, CDR2 YYNGEE. Trimming removed 0 bases from V and 5 bases from J; junction bases left unmatched: 17. This CDR3 has 19 amino acids. The CDR3 region is CASSVDLPSWEGLHNEQFF. The CDR3 DNA follows: TGTGCCAGCAGCGTAGACCTCCCCTCGTGGGAGGGCCTCCACAATGAGCAGTTCTTC.

The genes are TRBV6-1 and TRBJ1-3; 11 nucleotides line up with TRBD1. The V gene's germline CDR1 is MNHNS and CDR2 SASEGT. The CDR3 is 19 amino acids. J lost 2 bases, V lost 3 bases, and 12 bases had no gene match. DNA of the CDR3: TGTGCCAGCAGTGAGCCGGACAGGGGGCTTTATGTAACTGGAAACACCATATATTTT. This translates into CASSEPDRGLYVTGNTIYF.

This chain uses TRBV18 with TRBJ2-6; perhaps TRBD1 as D (6 bases). V dropped 2 bases and J dropped 0 bases, with 8 bases sitting between them. This CDR3 contains 16 residues. CDR1 is KGHSH, CDR2 LQKENI, per germline. The CDR3 loop is CASSPLQGSGANVLTF. In DNA form, the CDR3 reads TGTGCCAGCTCACCATTACAGGGCTCTGGGGCCAACGTCCTGACTTTC.

This clone was counted a single time. The rearrangement links TRBV10-1 to TRBJ1-1; D may be TRBD1 (6 bases). Between the trimmed V and J ends, which lost 6 bases and 3 bases, there was a span of 11 bases. This CDR3 is 13 amino acids long. Germline V gene sequence: CDR1 WNHNN, CDR2 SYGVQD (reference sequence). For the CDR3, the DNA is TGCGCCAGCAGCCCGGGGGCTGACACTGAAGCTTTCTTT. Protein product: CASSPGADTEAFF.

The J gene is TRBJ2-7, the V gene TRBV5-1, with D perhaps matching TRBD2 (6 bases). Germline V lookup: CDR1 SGHRS, CDR2 YFSETQ. V shed 3 bases and J shed 2 bases, with 15 bases lying between them. CDR3 length: 15 amino acids. CDR3 sequence reads: CASSSQRAGAYEQYF. In DNA form, the CDR3 reads TGCGCCAGCAGCTCCCAGCGGGCCGGGGCCTACGAGCAGTACTTC.

This rearrangement joins TRBV5-6 to TRBJ2-3; D may be TRBD1 or TRBD2 (5 bases each). Trimming shortened V by 0 bases and J by 0 bases, and 11 bases separated the two germline ends. The CDR3 consists of 16 residues. CDR1 is SGHDT and CDR2 is YYEEEE in the germline V gene. The CDR3 nucleotides read TGTGCCAGCAGCTTGGGGGGACGACGGAGCACAGATACGCAGTATTTT. Its translation is CASSLGGRRSTDTQYF.

The CDR3 DNA reads as TGCGCCAGCAGCCAAGCCATCGGGGCGGTAGCCGGAGATACGCAGTATTTT. Translating it yields CASSQAIGAVAGDTQYF. The V and J genes are TRBV4-1 and TRBJ2-3; D may correspond to TRBD1 or TRBD2 (5 bases each). V dropped 1 base and J dropped 5 bases, with 19 bases sitting between them. The CDR3 covers 17 residues. Germline-derived CDR1 and CDR2 are MGHRA and YSYEKL.

This sequence joins TRBV5-4 and TRBJ2-7; 9 bases are shared with TRBD2. The ends lost 6 bases at V and 5 bases at J; junction bases unmatched: 9. Germline V gene data show CDR1 as SGHNT and CDR2 as YYREEE (reference sequence). CDR3 length equals 14 residues. CDR3 in amino acids: CASKVDSGSDEQYF. DNA of the CDR3: TGTGCCAGCAAAGTAGATAGCGGGAGTGACGAGCAGTACTTC.

The chain recombines TRBV7-6 with TRBJ2-1, with TRBD2 identical over 12 bases. Trimming at V came to 5 bases and at J to 6 bases, leaving 20 bases not matched to a gene. CDR3 length: 20 amino acids. CDR1 is SGHVS, CDR2 FNYEAQ, per germline. Here the CDR3 DNA reads TGTGCCAGCAGCCAAAGCCCGGGACAGACGACTAGCGGGAGAGGCAATGAGCAGTTCTTC. This gives the protein CASSQSPGQTTSGRGNEQFF.

The J gene is TRBJ1-5, the V gene TRBV28; D uncertain. The CDR3 is 16 amino acids. V dropped 0 bases and J dropped 0 bases, with 9 bases sitting between them. The germline gives CDR1 MDHEN, CDR2 SYDVKM. CDR3 residues: CASSLWPGNSNQPQHF. For the CDR3, the DNA is TGTGCCAGCAGTTTATGGCCCGGAAATAGCAATCAGCCCCAGCATTTT. Supplemented by reference TRBV28 and TRBJ1-5, the full variable domain reads DVKVTQSSRYLVKRTGEKVFLECVQDMDHENMFWYRQDPGLGLRLIYFSYDVKMKEKGDIPEGYSVSREKKERFSLILESASTNQTSMYLCASSLWPGNSNQPQHFGDGTRLSIL.

The chain carries TRBV7-9 and TRBJ2-2; perhaps TRBD2 as D (6 bases). V was clipped by 3 bases and J by 1 base, with 9 bases between them. This CDR3 comprises 15 residues. Germline CDR1 and CDR2: SEHNR and FQNEAQ (reference sequence). The CDR3 region has the DNA TGTGCCAGCAGCTTGAATAGCGGGAACACCGGGGAGCTGTTTTTT. Translation gives CASSLNSGNTGELFF.

The genes are TRBV29-1 and TRBJ1-2, with D tentatively TRBD1 (6 bases). Trimming took 2 bases from V and 4 from J, leaving 8 bases between them. Germline-derived CDR1 and CDR2 are SQVTM and ANQGSEA. The CDR3 runs 12 residues. The CDR3 bases are TGCAGCGTTGAAAAACAGGGCTATGGCTACACCTTC. Translating it yields CSVEKQGYGYTF.

The CDR3 protein is CASSFRDMAEAFF. The CDR3 bases are TGTGCCAGCAGCTTCCGGGATATGGCTGAAGCTTTCTTT. This chain uses TRBV11-2 with TRBJ1-1, with unresolved D. Trimming removed 3 bases at V and 6 bases at J, with 11 bases between. The germline V gene encodes CDR1 SGHAT and CDR2 FQNNGV. The CDR3 extends over 13 amino acids.

This chain joins TRBV5-8 and TRBJ2-4; maybe TRBD1 (6 bases). The CDR3 is 15 amino acids. Trimming shortened V by 4 bases and J by 0 bases, and 11 bases separated the two germline ends. Germline CDR1 is SGHTS and CDR2 is YDEGEE. The CDR3 region has the DNA TGTGCCAGCAGCCCGGACAGAATAGCCAAAAACATTCAGTACTTC. This sequence encodes CASSPDRIAKNIQYF.

The chain employs TRBV6-5 and TRBJ1-1; 9 bases align to TRBD1. V gave up 2 bases and J gave up 10 bases; unmatched junction bases: 8. CDR3 size: 14 residues. Germline-derived CDR1 and CDR2 are MNHEY and SVGAGI. CDR3 protein: CASSYLTGGMRAFF. DNA for the CDR3: TGTGCCAGCAGTTACCTGACAGGGGGTATGCGAGCTTTCTTT.

This chain uses TRBV2 with TRBJ2-3, with D maybe TRBD2 (6 bases). Trimming left V 7 bases short and J 6 bases short, with 20 bases between. This CDR3 has 15 amino acids. Germline-derived CDR1 and CDR2 are SNHLY and FYNNEI. CDR3 bases: TGTGCCAGCATCCAAGGACGGAGACGGGGGGATACGCAGTATTTT. Protein sequence: CASIQGRRRGDTQYF.

The V call is TRBV14, the J call TRBJ2-5; D is possibly TRBD1 or TRBD2 (6 bases each). CDR3 size: 16 residues. The V and J ends lost 4 bases and 4 bases respectively, with 19 bases between them. Per germline, CDR1 SGHDN and CDR2 FVKESK. The CDR3 nucleotides read TGTGCCAGCAGCCGGAGAGGGGGACTGATTCTAGAGACCCAGTACTTC. Encoded protein: CASSRRGGLILETQYF.

V and J are TRBV4-3 and TRBJ1-4, with 8 positions matching TRBD1. Germline CDR1 is LGHNA and CDR2 is YSLEER. The CDR3 sequence is 14 residues long. Trimming cost V 0 bases and J 8 bases; bases outside gene matches: 2. Here the CDR3 DNA reads TGCGCCAGCAGCCAAGATCGACAGGGGGAAAAACTGTTTTTT. It translates to CASSQDRQGEKLFF.